One and the same sample provided the 15 T cell receptor beta chains below, sequenced in a study of tumor and adjacent non-tumor tissue in lung cancer. TCRbeta libraries were built with three rounds of nested PCR, modified from ARM-PCR. TCRdb ran MiXCR on the multiplex PCR reads and lists one entry per CDR3 protein. This sample yields 94,000 or so distinct CDR3 sequences, of which 75% to 85% are seen a single time; around a fifth belongs to the top ten. No cell sorting was done before RNA was extracted from the tissue. The normal lung tissue was taken more than 3 cm from the tumor edge. The sequencing sample was made of distant non-tumor lung tissue. The receptors were gathered from a woman between 45 and 65 years old with non-small cell lung cancer.

The rearrangement joins TRBV21-1 to TRBJ2-5; TRBD2, the table's D call, lacks a check against the DNA. TRBV21-1 is assigned pseudogene status. The CDR3 consists of 16 residues. The CDR3 DNA sequence: TGTGCCAGCAGCAGATTGGAGGAGGAGGGACCAAGAGACCAGTACTTC. This gives the protein CASSRLEEEGPRDQYF.

Concerning this clonotype: A read error may produce the germline difference seen at one junction end. This chain links TRBV6-5 with TRBJ2-2; possibly TRBD2 for D (6 bases). This CDR3 has 14 residues. Germline CDR1 MNHEY, CDR2 SVGAGI. The CDR3 DNA is TGTGCCGGCAGCGCGGGACTCCTGACCGGTGAGCTGTTTTTT. This translates into CAGSAGLLTGELFF.

The V gene is TRBV4-1, the J gene TRBJ1-3; D not resolved. This CDR3 has 17 amino acids. The ends were cut back, 1 base at V and 2 bases at J, with 15 bases in the middle. Per the germline V gene, CDR1 is MGHRA and CDR2 is YSYEKL. CDR3: CASSQAEGYEAGNTIYF. The DNA of the CDR3 is TGCGCCAGCAGCCAAGCGGAGGGTTACGAGGCTGGAAACACCATATATTTT.

This clonotype was detected a few times. Relative to the germline gene, one junction end is altered; a read error may explain this. The chain uses TRBV20-1 and TRBJ2-1; D not certain. The length of the CDR3 is 16 residues. In germline, CDR1 is DFQATT, CDR2 SNEGSKA (reference sequence). Here the CDR3 DNA reads TGCAATGCTAGAGATATGACTGAACATTTTGGCAATGAGCAGTTCTTC. Translated, it gives CNARDMTEHFGNEQFF.

The chain couples TRBV13 to TRBJ1-2, with a weak D call TRBD1 (6 bases). Germline CDR1 PRHDT, CDR2 FYEKMQ (reference sequence). This CDR3 contains 13 residues. CDR3 sequence (DNA): TGTGTCTGCAGTCTTACAGGGATCTATGGCTACACCTTC. Translation gives CVCSLTGIYGYTF.

A remark on this clonotype: The CDR3 carries no conserved terminal phenylalanine or tryptophan, so it likely arises from a read error. The chain uses TRBV10-1 and TRBJ2-2, with a possible D match to TRBD2 (5 bases). This CDR3 is 13 amino acids long. Germline lookup yields CDR1 WNHNN and CDR2 SYGVQD (reference sequence). CDR3 nucleotides: TGCGCCAGCCGACTTGGGAACACCGGGGAACTGTTTTCT. Residues: CASRLGNTGELFS.

In its sample, this clonotype was seen once. The junction and the germline gene differ at one end; a read error may be behind it. The J gene is TRBJ2-7, the V gene TRBV14; no clear D gene. The CDR3 is made up of 14 amino acids. The V gene's germline CDR1 is SGHDN and CDR2 FVKESK. The CDR3 DNA follows: TGTGCCAGTAGCCAAAATGGGGATATCTACGAGCAGTCCTTT. This gives the protein CASSQNGDIYEQSF.

On this clonotype itself: The junction shows a germline mismatch at one end, possibly a read error. This chain links TRBV5-1 with TRBJ2-7, with a tentative D call TRBD1 (6 bases). Germline CDR1 and CDR2: SGHRS and YFSETQ. The CDR3 spans 15 residues. CDR3 DNA: TGCGCCAGCAACAACAGGGTAGAGGGAAAAAATGAGCATTACTTC. Protein: CASNNRVEGKNEHYF. Filled out from reference TRBV5-1 and TRBJ2-7, the complete variable domain reads KAGVTQTPRYLIKTRGQQVTLSCSPISGHRSVSWYQQTPGQGLQFLFEYFSETQRNKGNFPGRFSGRQFSNSRSEMNVSTLELGDSALYLCASNNRVEGKNEHYFGPGTRLTVT.

About this clonotype: At one of its ends the junction is not consistent with the germline gene, which may arise from a read error. The chain recombines TRBV5-5 with TRBJ1-5, with unresolved D. This CDR3 spans 15 amino acids. CDR1 is SGHKS and CDR2 is YYEKEE in the germline V gene (reference sequence). CDR3 loop: CTSSVIPDWNQPQHF. The DNA for the CDR3 is TGTACCAGCAGCGTTATCCCGGACTGGAATCAACCCCAGCATTTT.

This clonotype occurred a few times. The chain links TRBV4-1 to TRBJ2-7, with a weak D call TRBD2 (6 bases). Trimming took off 3 bases at V and 0 bases at J, with 15 bases between the two ends. In germline, CDR1 is MGHRA, CDR2 YSYEKL. This CDR3 spans 16 amino acids. CDR3 sequence reads: CASSQTSGANSYEQYF. In DNA, the CDR3 is TGCGCCAGCAGCCAGACTAGTGGGGCGAACTCCTACGAGCAGTACTTC.

Concerning this clonotype: A much larger clone differs from this one at a single base, so this may be a read error. The chain uses TRBV19 and TRBJ2-3; 9 bases match TRBD1. Per germline, CDR1 LNHDA and CDR2 SQIVND (reference sequence). V was pared by 6 bases and J by 4 bases, with 8 bases of the junction left unmatched. The CDR3 is made up of 15 amino acids. CDR3 residues: CASRLRDRAADTQYF. The CDR3 DNA reads as TGTGCCAGTAGGCTCCGGGACAGGGCGGCAGATACGCAGTATTTT.

The table lists this clonotype with a count of one. The chain joins TRBV4-1 to TRBJ1-4; D is undetermined. The ends were cut back, 5 bases at V and 7 bases at J, with 17 bases in the middle. CDR3 length: 15 amino acids. Germline V gene data show CDR1 as MGHRA and CDR2 as YSYEKL. CDR3 coding DNA: TGCGCCAGCAGCGCCCAGTGGGCCGTGGGTGAAAAACTGTTTTTT. Protein product: CASSAQWAVGEKLFF.

The chain uses TRBV29-1 and TRBJ2-7; no reliable D call. With 7 bases removed from V and 5 bases from J, the gap between germline ends came to 12 bases. The CDR3 is made up of 11 amino acids. Germline V gene sequence: CDR1 SQVTM, CDR2 ANQGSEA. This CDR3 reads CSGAGLDEQYF. The CDR3 region has the DNA TGCAGCGGAGCAGGATTGGACGAGCAGTACTTC.

The chain is built from TRBV6-5 and TRBJ2-1; 9 nucleotides align to TRBD2. J gave up 16 bases and V 4 bases, and 17 bases lay outside the gene matches. The CDR3 sequence is 15 residues long. Germline loops: CDR1 MNHEY, CDR2 SVGAGI. The CDR3 loop is CASSLLAGGYNEHFF. CDR3 bases: TGTGCCAGCAGTTTACTAGCGGGCGGGTACAATGAACACTTCTTC.

The gene calls are TRBV11-1 and TRBJ2-1; possibly TRBD1 or TRBD2 for D (5 bases each). The ends were cut back, 9 bases at V and 9 bases at J, with 24 bases in the middle. The CDR3 is 15 amino acids. Germline V gene lookup returns CDR1 SGHAT and CDR2 FQDESV (reference sequence). In DNA form, the CDR3 reads TGTGCCAGAAGCCCGACTCCTTCGAGGGGCGGTGAGCAGTTCTTC. Protein: CARSPTPSRGGEQFF.